The source of this T cell receptor (beta chain) is a study of shared clonotypes between healthy human individuals. Terminally differentiated effector memory CD45RA+ cells were excluded by CCR7 positive selection of CD45RO-negative cells. J gave up 7 bases and V 4 bases, and 8 bases lay outside the gene matches. The CDR3 runs to 15 residues. Germline V lookup: CDR1 MDHEN, CDR2 SYDVKM. For every subset, genomic DNA was evenly distributed across several immunoSEQ plates. Data came from immunoSEQ multiplex PCR; TCRdb stores just in-frame clones and leaves some out. The data hold about 2.2 million clones, with about 94% observed a single time.

Sequencing input: naive CD8+ T cells from PBMCs. The TCR sequence derives from a man aged 18 to 30 in good health. Some clones in this sample may be carry-over from other donors' samples. The chain joins TRBV28 to TRBJ1-4; TRBD1 agrees at 8 bases. The CDR3 here is CASSSPGQESEKLFF. CDR3 DNA: TGTGCCAGCAGTTCACCGGGACAGGAAAGTGAAAAACTGTTTTTT.